The TCR beta chain under discussion was sequenced for a study of T cells after yellow fever vaccination. As regards this clonotype: The antigen remains undetermined.

Via MiXCR, TCRdb re-called the 5' RACE reads, giving one row per CDR3 protein. This table holds 340,000 or so distinct CDR3 sequences, approximately 13% found once. Points from the study as a whole: Of the clonotypes, a small share occurred in both CD4 and CD8 compartments.

This sequence was found in a man aged 18 to 30 who received the YFV17D yellow fever vaccine. Sequencing was performed on CD4+ T cells sorted from PBMCs, taken 15 days after the yellow fever booster vaccination.

The CDR3 sequence: CASSLAGLSDTQYF. For the CDR3, the DNA is TGTGCCAGCAGCTTAGCGGGACTCTCAGATACGCAGTATTTT. The rearrangement links TRBV7-8 to TRBJ2-3, with D possibly matching TRBD2 (6 bases). Germline CDR1 reads SGHVS; CDR2 reads FQNEAQ. CDR3 length equals 14 residues. Trimming shortened V by 0 bases and J by 4 bases, and 8 bases separated the two germline ends.